These 8 T cell receptor beta chains came from one sample sequenced in a study of cytomegalovirus exposure and HLA in healthy donors. It was with 60 Vbeta and 13 Jbeta primers that the PCR ran. Clones were read by immunoSEQ multiplex PCR, and TCRdb kept only the in-frame ones, dropping some. The repertoire holds some 130,000 clones, with 60% to 85% as singletons. The sequencing input was PBMCs. The receptors were sampled from a woman aged 40 to 55 in good health and CMV-seronegative.

The rearrangement uses TRBV19 and TRBJ2-7, with a tentative D call TRBD1 (5 bases). The CDR3 covers 11 residues. Trimming cost V 8 bases and J 9 bases, with 14 bases left between them. From germline, CDR1 is LNHDA and CDR2 SQIVND (reference sequence). The CDR3 region is CASGQGIAQYF. The CDR3 nucleotides read TGTGCCAGTGGCCAGGGAATTGCGCAGTACTTC.

The chain has TRBV5-4 and TRBJ1-3; 7 bases are a match to TRBD1. The CDR3 runs to 18 residues. V was pared by 3 bases and J by 0 bases, with 12 bases of the junction left unmatched. The germline gives CDR1 SGHNT, CDR2 YYREEE (reference sequence). CDR3 bases: TGTGCCAGCAGCTGGAAACACAGGGGTGGCTACTCTGGAAACACCATATATTTT. This codes for CASSWKHRGGYSGNTIYF.

In DNA, the CDR3 is TGTGCCAGCAGTGAAGTGGATACGGGGACGCAGTATTTT. Its translation: CASSEVDTGTQYF. The chain uses TRBV2 and TRBJ2-3; tentative D call: TRBD2 (5 bases). Trimming shortened V by 1 base and J by 9 bases, and 11 bases separated the two germline ends. CDR1 SNHLY and CDR2 FYNNEI come from the germline V gene. The CDR3 sequence is 13 residues long.

The chain couples TRBV11-2 to TRBJ1-1; 8 bases line up with TRBD1. The CDR3 runs 13 residues. Germline V lookup: CDR1 SGHAT, CDR2 FQNNGV. The J segment lost 4 bases and the V segment lost 7 bases, leaving 5 bases of the junction unmatched. This chain's CDR3 is CASTGGIGTEAFF. CDR3 coding DNA: TGTGCCAGCACAGGGGGCATCGGCACTGAAGCTTTCTTT.

V gene TRBV6-5 combines with J gene TRBJ1-2, with 7 bases fitting TRBD1. J lost 9 bases, V lost 8 bases, and 9 bases had no gene match. CDR1 is MNHEY and CDR2 is SVGAGI in the germline V gene. The CDR3 is 12 residues long. CDR3 DNA sequence: TGTGCCAGCTCCGACAGGGTCACTAGCTACACCTTC. It yields the protein CASSDRVTSYTF.

The V and J genes are TRBV5-1 and TRBJ2-7; D is possibly TRBD1 (7 bases). Germline loops: CDR1 SGHRS, CDR2 YFSETQ. This CDR3 is 17 amino acids long. V lost 1 base and J lost 4, with 21 bases in between. The CDR3 loop is CASSLFTGTAGLYEQYF. Here the CDR3 DNA reads TGCGCCAGCAGCTTGTTTACCGGGACAGCGGGTTTGTACGAGCAGTACTTC.

The V and J genes are TRBV19 and TRBJ1-5; 10 bases line up with TRBD1. With V trimmed by 5 bases and J by 4 bases, 5 bases remained unmatched. The CDR3 covers 15 residues. The germline V gene encodes CDR1 LNHDA and CDR2 SQIVND (reference sequence). CDR3 in amino acids: CASSEPGQGNQPQHF. DNA for the CDR3: TGTGCCAGTAGTGAACCGGGACAGGGGAATCAGCCCCAGCATTTT.

This chain connects TRBV27 to TRBJ2-7; TRBD1 matches at 7 bases. V trimming: 2 bases; J trimming: 4 bases; junction bases outside the gene matches: 2. Germline-derived CDR1 and CDR2 are MNHEY and SMNVEV (reference sequence). The CDR3 runs to 13 residues. CDR3 sequence: CASSLPTGYEQYF. In nucleotides, the CDR3 is TGTGCCAGCAGTTTACCGACAGGGTACGAGCAGTACTTC.